These T cell receptor beta chains were read from a single sample in a study of brain T cells in children with intractable seizures. Generated by immunoSEQ multiplex PCR, the TCRdb table keeps only in-frame clones and is missing some. The table includes hundreds of thousands of clones, about 93% detected once. The source material was peripheral blood, sampled 4 to 6 months after surgery. The source is a boy in the first two years of life with tuberous sclerosis and intractable seizures. Both conserved end residues are part of each CDR3. The D gene is left open where the match is weak. A clone size is listed for some rows: how often the clone was seen (once, few, many), or a class if it is expanded.

TRBJ2-1,NA,TRBV12-3/TRBV12-4,NA,TGTGCCAGCAGTTTAGGGGCACCCTTTTTGTTGGTCTTC,CASSLGAPFLLVF
TRBJ1-1,NA,TRBV19,NA,TGTGCCAGTAGTATTTCAAGGTACACTGAAGCTTTCTTT,CASSISRYTEAFF
TRBJ1-2,NA,TRBV29-1,once,TGCAGCGTTCGAGAAAACGGGTTCGTGGACAATCCGTATGGCTACACCTTC,CSVRENGFVDNPYGYTF
TRBJ2-5,NA,TRBV6-5,NA,TGTGCCAGCAGTTGGGACCTTAGAGAGACCCAGTACTTC,CASSWDLRETQYF
TRBJ1-1,NA,TRBV24-1,once,TGTGCCACCAGTGTCGGCGTGGGCACTGAAGCTTTCTTT,CATSVGVGTEAFF
TRBJ1-3,TRBD1,TRBV7-9,NA,TGTGCCAGCAGCTTAGGACAGGGGACAAACACCATATATTTT,CASSLGQGTNTIYF
TRBJ1-6,TRBD1,TRBV10-1,NA,TGCGCCAGCAGTGGAGGGGGCTGGAATTCACCCCTCCACTTT,CASSGGGWNSPLHF
TRBJ2-3,NA,TRBV19,NA,TGTGCCAGTAGTATCACGGATACGCAGTATTTT,CASSITDTQYF
TRBJ2-7,NA,TRBV6-1,NA,TGTGCCAGCAGTGACAGGACGGAGTTACCCTACGAGCAGTACTTC,CASSDRTELPYEQYF
TRBJ2-1,NA,TRBV13,NA,TGTGCCAGCAGCTCCGGGACCTACAATGAGCAGTTCTTC,CASSSGTYNEQFF
TRBJ1-1,NA,TRBV5-1,NA,TGCGCCAGCAGCCTCCGAGGGATGAACACTGAAGCTTTCTTT,CASSLRGMNTEAFF
TRBJ1-5,NA,TRBV6-2/TRBV6-3,NA,TGTGCCAGCAGTGACCCAGGGATTCAGCCCCAGCATTTT,CASSDPGIQPQHF
TRBJ2-3,NA,TRBV7-9,NA,TGTGCCAGCAGCTCCCCCCCTACTAGGGATACGCAGTATTTT,CASSSPPTRDTQYF
TRBJ1-2,NA,TRBV16,NA,TGTGCCAGCAGCCAATCTTTTCCGGGAGACTATGGCTACACCTTC,CASSQSFPGDYGYTF